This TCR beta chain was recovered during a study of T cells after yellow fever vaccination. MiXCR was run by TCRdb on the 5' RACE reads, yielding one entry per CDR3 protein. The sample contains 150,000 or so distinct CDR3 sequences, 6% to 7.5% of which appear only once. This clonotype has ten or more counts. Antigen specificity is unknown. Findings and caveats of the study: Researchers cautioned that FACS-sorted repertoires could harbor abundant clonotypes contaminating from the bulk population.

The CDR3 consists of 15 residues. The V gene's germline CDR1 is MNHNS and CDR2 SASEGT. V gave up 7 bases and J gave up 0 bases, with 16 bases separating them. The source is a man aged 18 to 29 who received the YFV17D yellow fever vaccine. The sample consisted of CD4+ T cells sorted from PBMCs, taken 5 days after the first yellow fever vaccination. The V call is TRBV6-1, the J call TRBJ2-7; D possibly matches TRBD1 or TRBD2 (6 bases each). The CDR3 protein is CASNVEGGSSYEQYF. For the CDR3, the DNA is TGTGCCAGCAATGTTGAGGGGGGTAGCTCCTACGAGCAGTACTTC.